This TCR beta chain comes out of a study of monozygotic twins with inflammatory bowel disease. The study's findings and limits: Patient repertoires may carry noise from differing immunosuppressive treatments.

The CDR3 is 14 amino acids. The germline CDR1 and CDR2 sequences are KGHSH and LQKENI. The authors made each sample's cDNA in eight separate reactions. TCRdb re-analyzed the 5' RACE reads; it lists each CDR3 protein once, without DNA. This sample's table reports about 210,000 distinct CDR3 sequences. Points on this clonotype: Its target is not known.

The receptor comes from a human donor with ulcerative colitis or Crohn's disease, or a healthy co-twin of an affected twin (not recorded which). The sequenced material came from blood. The chain uses TRBV18 and TRBJ1-1. The CDR3 loop reads CASSLQGVRTEAFF.